This T cell receptor beta chain was identified in a study of cytomegalovirus exposure and HLA in healthy donors. Overall study context: Prior work identified 95 million to 120 million unique TCR beta sequences in roughly 190 million T cells.

Remarks on this clone: Its antigen is currently unknown.

The PCR had 60 Vbeta and 13 Jbeta primers. As processed by the authors: Unique TCR beta chains numbered around 75 million in a later analysis, with about 11 million shared. Clones were sequenced by immunoSEQ multiplex PCR, and TCRdb holds only the in-frame ones, with some missing. V and J calls and clone size come straight from that table; D and trimming were deduced from the DNA. The sample gives about 140,000 clones, roughly 77% of which show up once; over 3% is in the top ten. Study-wide points: Being indistinguishable, some V segments were excluded, TRBV6-2 and TRBV6-3 among them.

Germline V gene sequence: CDR1 SGHRS, CDR2 YFSETQ. V was shortened by 4 bases and J by 5 bases, with 21 bases between the two germline ends. This CDR3 is 16 amino acids long. This TCR was sampled from a man aged 40-49 years in good health and CMV-seronegative. V gene TRBV5-1 combines with J gene TRBJ1-1, with D tentatively TRBD1 (5 bases). The sample consisted of PBMCs. The CDR3 spells CASSQGTGLLRTEAFF. The DNA for the CDR3 is TGCGCCAGCAGCCAGGGTACAGGCCTCCTGCGGACTGAAGCTTTCTTT. The full variable domain, with the rest looked up from reference TRBV5-1 and TRBJ1-1, is KAGVTQTPRYLIKTRGQQVTLSCSPISGHRSVSWYQQTPGQGLQFLFEYFSETQRNKGNFPGRFSGRQFSNSRSEMNVSTLELGDSALYLCASSQGTGLLRTEAFFGQGTRLTVV.